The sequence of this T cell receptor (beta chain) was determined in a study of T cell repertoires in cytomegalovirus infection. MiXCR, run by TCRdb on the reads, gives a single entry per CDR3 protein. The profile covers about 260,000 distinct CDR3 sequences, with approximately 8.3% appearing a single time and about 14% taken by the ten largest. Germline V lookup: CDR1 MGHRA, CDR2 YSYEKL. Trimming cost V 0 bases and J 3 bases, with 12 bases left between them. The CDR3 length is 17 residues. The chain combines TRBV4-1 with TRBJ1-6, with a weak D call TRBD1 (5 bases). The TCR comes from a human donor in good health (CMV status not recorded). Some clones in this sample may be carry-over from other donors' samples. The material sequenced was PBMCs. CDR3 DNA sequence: TGCGCCAGCAGCCAAGATTGGGGGGACCACTATAATTCACCCCTCCACTTT. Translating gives CASSQDWGDHYNSPLHF.